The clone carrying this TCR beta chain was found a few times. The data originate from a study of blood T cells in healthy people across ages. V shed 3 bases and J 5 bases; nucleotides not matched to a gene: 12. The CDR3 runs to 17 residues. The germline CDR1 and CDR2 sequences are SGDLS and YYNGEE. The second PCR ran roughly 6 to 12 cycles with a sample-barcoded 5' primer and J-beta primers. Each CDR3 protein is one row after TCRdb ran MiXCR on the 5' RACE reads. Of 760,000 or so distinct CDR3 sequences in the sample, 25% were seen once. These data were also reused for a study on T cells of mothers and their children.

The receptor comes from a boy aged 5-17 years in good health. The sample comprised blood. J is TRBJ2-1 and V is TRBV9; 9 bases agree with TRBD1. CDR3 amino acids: CASSGGTGNIGHNEQFF. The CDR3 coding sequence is TGTGCCAGCAGCGGGGGGACAGGGAACATCGGTCACAATGAGCAGTTCTTC.